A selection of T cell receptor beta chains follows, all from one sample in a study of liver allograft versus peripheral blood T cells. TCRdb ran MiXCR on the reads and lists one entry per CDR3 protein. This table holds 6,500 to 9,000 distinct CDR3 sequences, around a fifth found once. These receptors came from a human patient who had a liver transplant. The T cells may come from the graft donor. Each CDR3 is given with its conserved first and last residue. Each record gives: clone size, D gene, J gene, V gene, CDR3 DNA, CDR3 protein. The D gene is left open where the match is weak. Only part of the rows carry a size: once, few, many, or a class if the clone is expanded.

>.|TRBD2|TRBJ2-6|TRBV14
TGTGCCAGCAGCCAACCCCCATATCAGACTAGCGGGGGGGCCCCCGGGGCCAACGTCCTGACTTTC
CASSQPPYQTSGGAPGANVLTF
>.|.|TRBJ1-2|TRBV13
TGTGCCAGCAGCCTCGGGACGGATTATGGCTACACCTTC
CASSLGTDYGYTF
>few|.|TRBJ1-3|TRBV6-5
TGTGCCAGCAGTACCTCAGGGGCGGGAAACACCATATATTTT
CASSTSGAGNTIYF
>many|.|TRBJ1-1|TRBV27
TGTGCCAGCACCCCGTCCCCCGGGGACACTGAAGCTTTCTTT
CASTPSPGDTEAFF
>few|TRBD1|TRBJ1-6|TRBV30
TGTGCCTCGGGACAGGGTGAATCACCCCTCCACTTT
CASGQGESPLHF
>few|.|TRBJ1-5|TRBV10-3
TGTGCCATCAGTGAGACAGTTAGCAATCAGCCCCAGCATTTT
CAISETVSNQPQHF
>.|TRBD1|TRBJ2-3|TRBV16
TGTGCCAGCAGCAATGGACAGGGAAGCACAGATACGCAGTATTTT
CASSNGQGSTDTQYF
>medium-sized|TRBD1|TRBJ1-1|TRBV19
TGTGCCAGTAGTATGAGTGGGACAGTCATGAACACTGAAGCTTTCTTT
CASSMSGTVMNTEAFF
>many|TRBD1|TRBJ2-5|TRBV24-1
TGTGCCACCAGTTCACAGGGGGAAGAGACCCAGTACTTC
CATSSQGEETQYF
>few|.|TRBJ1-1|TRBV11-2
TGTGCCAGCAGCGCCTCGGGACTGTACACTGAAGCTTTCTTT
CASSASGLYTEAFF
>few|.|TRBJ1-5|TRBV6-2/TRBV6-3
TGTGCCAGCAGAGGGGTGGTTAATCAGCCCCAGCATTTT
CASRGVVNQPQHF
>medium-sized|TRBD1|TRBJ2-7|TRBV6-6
TGTGCCAGCGGCGGAGACAGGGGGCGAACTCCCTACGAGCAGTACTTC
CASGGDRGRTPYEQYF
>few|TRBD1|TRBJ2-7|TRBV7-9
TGTGCCAGCAGCTTCCGACAGGGTGGGCTATACGAGCAGTACTTC
CASSFRQGGLYEQYF
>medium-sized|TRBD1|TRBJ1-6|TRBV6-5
TGTGCCAGCAGTTATATCACAGGGGGTGATTCACCCCTCCACTTT
CASSYITGGDSPLHF
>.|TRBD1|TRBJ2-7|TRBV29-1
TGCAGCGTTCTCTGGACAGGGGAATACGAGCAGTACTTC
CSVLWTGEYEQYF
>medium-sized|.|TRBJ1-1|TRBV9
TGTGCCAGCAGCGTAGGGTGGGCCACTGAAGCTTTCTTT
CASSVGWATEAFF
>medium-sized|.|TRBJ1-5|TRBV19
TGTGCCAGTAGTATCAGGGATATCGGGCAGCCCCAGCATTTT
CASSIRDIGQPQHF
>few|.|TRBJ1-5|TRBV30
TGTGCCTGGAGTGTGACGGGATTCTCGGGGGATCAGCCCCAGCATTTT
CAWSVTGFSGDQPQHF
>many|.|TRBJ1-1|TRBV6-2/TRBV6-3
TGTGCCAGCAGTTTGGGCGGGAACACTGAAGCTTTCTTT
CASSLGGNTEAFF
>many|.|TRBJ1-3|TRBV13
TGTGCCAGCAGCTCTAGGGCCCTTGGAAACACCATATATTTT
CASSSRALGNTIYF
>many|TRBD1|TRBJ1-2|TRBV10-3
TGTGCCATCAATCCCGGGACAGGGCCCCCCTATGGCTACACCTTC
CAINPGTGPPYGYTF
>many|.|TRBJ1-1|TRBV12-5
TGTGCTAGTGGTCCTTCCGACAGAAACACTGAAGCTTTCTTT
CASGPSDRNTEAFF
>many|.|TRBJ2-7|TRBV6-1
TGTGCCAGCAGTGAAGCTAGGCTATCCTACGAGCAGTACTTC
CASSEARLSYEQYF
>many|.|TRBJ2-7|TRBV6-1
TGTGCCAGCAGGGGCGGTTACGAGCAGTACTTC
CASRGGYEQYF
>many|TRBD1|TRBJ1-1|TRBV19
TGTGCCAGTAAACTTAATCCGGGACAGGGAACTGAAGCTTTCTTT
CASKLNPGQGTEAFF
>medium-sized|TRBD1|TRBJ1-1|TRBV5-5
TGTGCCAGCAGCGATTACAGGGGGACGGCTGAAGCTTTCTTT
CASSDYRGTAEAFF
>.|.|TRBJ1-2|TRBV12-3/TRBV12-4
TGTGCCAGCAGTTTAGCGGGGACGGCATACTATGGCTACACCTTC
CASSLAGTAYYGYTF
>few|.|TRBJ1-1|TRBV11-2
TGTGCCAGCAGCCCTACAGGAGGCCGTGAAGCTTTCTTT
CASSPTGGREAFF
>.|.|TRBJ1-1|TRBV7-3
TGTGCCAGCAGCTTATTGGGGGTAGGGACTGAAGCTTTCTTT
CASSLLGVGTEAFF
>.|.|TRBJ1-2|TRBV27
TGTGCCAGCAGTCCAGGGGCAGGAGGCTACACCTTC
CASSPGAGGYTF
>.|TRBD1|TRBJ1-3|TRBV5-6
TGTGCCAGCAGCTCCATGACAGGGAGCTCTGGAAACACCATATATTTT
CASSSMTGSSGNTIYF
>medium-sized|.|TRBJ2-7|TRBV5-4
TGTGCCAGCAGTCGAGGTACGAGAGAGCAGTACTTC
CASSRGTREQYF
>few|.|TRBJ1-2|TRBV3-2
TGTGCCAGCAGCCAAGGGGCAAATGCCCCCTATGGCTACACCTTC
CASSQGANAPYGYTF
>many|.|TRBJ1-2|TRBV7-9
TGTGCCAGCAGCTCCGGTGGGAGACAGTTACCCTATGGCTACACCTTC
CASSSGGRQLPYGYTF
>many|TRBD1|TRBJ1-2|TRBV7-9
TGTGCCAGCAGCTCTAGCACGGGGACAGTTTATGGCTACACCTTC
CASSSSTGTVYGYTF
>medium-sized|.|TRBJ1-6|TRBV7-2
TGTGCCAGCAGCTTAGCGACAACTTCACCCCTCCACTTT
CASSLATTSPLHF
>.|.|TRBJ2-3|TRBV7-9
TGTGCCAGCAGCTTAGACCAAGCCATCACAGATACGCAGTATTTT
CASSLDQAITDTQYF
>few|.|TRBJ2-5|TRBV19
TGTGCCAGTAGTCGGGACCTAGAAGAGACCCAGTACTTC
CASSRDLEETQYF
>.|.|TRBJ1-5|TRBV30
TGTGCCTGGAGTACAGGATGGGGGAGGTCGAGCAATCAGCCCCAGCATTTT
CAWSTGWGRSSNQPQHF
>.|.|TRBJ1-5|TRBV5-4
TGTGTCAGCAGCTTGGCGGACAGTGCCCTCTCAAGGGGGCAGCCCCAGCATTTT
CVSSLADSALSRGQPQHF
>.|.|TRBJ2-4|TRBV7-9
TGTGCCAGCAGCTCCCCGGGGACTCTAGCCAAAAACATTCAGTACTTC
CASSSPGTLAKNIQYF
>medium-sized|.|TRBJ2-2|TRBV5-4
TGTGCCAGCAGCTTGAAGTACGGTTTTTCGAACACCGGGGAGCTGTTTTTT
CASSLKYGFSNTGELFF
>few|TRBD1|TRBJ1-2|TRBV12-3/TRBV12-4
TGTGCCAGCATCTTAGGACATGGACAGGAGATCTATGGCTACACCTTC
CASILGHGQEIYGYTF
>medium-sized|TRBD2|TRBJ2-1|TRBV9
TGTGCCAGCAGCTTTAGCGGGGTCAATGAGCAGTTCTTC
CASSFSGVNEQFF
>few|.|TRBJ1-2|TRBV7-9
TGTGCCAGCAGCCCCGAGGACGGCTTTAACTATGGCTACACCTTC
CASSPEDGFNYGYTF
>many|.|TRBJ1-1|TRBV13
TGTGCCAGCAGCTTAGACGGGACGGGGAACACTGAAGCTTTCTTT
CASSLDGTGNTEAFF
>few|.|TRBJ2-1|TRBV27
TGTGCCAGCAGTTTTTCCTCCTCCTCCTACAATGAGCAGTTCTTC
CASSFSSSSYNEQFF
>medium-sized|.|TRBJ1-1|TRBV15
TGTGCCACCAGCAGAGACTATGGGGGGACTGAAGCTTTCTTT
CATSRDYGGTEAFF
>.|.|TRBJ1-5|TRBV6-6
TGTGCCAGCAGCCGTCAGCCCCAGCATTTT
CASSRQPQHF
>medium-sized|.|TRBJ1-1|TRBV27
TGTGCCAGCAGCCGAGGGGGCACTGAAGCTTTCTTT
CASSRGGTEAFF
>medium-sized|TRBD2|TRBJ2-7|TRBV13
TGTGCCAGCAGCTTAGGCCCCGGCGGGGGGGGCTACGAGCAGTACTTC
CASSLGPGGGGYEQYF
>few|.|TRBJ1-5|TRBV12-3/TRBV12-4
TGTGCCAGCAGTTATATTCAGAATCAGCCCCAGCATTTT
CASSYIQNQPQHF
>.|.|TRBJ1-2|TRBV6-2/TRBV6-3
TGTGCCAGCTGGGCAGGGAGATTGGGCTACACCTTC
CASWAGRLGYTF
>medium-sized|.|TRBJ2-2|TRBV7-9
TGTGCCAGCAGCTTAAGGACAGGAGGGATAAACACCGGGGAGCTGTTTTTT
CASSLRTGGINTGELFF
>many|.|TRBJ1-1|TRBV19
TGTGCCAGTTCTCAGGGGTTAAACACTGAAGCTTTCTTT
CASSQGLNTEAFF